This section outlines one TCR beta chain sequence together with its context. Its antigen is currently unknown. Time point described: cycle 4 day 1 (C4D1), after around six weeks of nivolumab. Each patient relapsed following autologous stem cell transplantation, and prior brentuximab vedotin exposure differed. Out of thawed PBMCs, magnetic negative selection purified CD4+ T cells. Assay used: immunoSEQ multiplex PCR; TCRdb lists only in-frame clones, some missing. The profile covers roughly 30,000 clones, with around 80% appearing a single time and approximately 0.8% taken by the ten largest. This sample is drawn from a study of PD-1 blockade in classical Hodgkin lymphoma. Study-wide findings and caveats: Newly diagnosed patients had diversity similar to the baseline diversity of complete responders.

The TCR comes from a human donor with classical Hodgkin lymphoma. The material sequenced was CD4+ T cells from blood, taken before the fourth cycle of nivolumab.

In DNA form, the CDR3 reads TGCGCCAGCAGCCGGGACAGGGGGGACGAGCAGTACTTC. Translating it yields CASSRDRGDEQYF. This chain connects TRBV4-1 to TRBJ2-7; 11 nucleotides agree with TRBD1. The CDR3 covers 13 residues. Germline lookup yields CDR1 MGHRA and CDR2 YSYEKL. Losses at the gene ends were 4 bases for V and 5 bases for J; bases not matched to a gene: 1.